These 25 T cell receptor beta chains came from one sample sequenced in a study of blood T cell repertoires in COVID-19. Produced via immunoSEQ multiplex PCR; TCRdb's table is partial and in-frame only. The table has around 57,000 clones, 87% seen once. Sequenced sample: peripheral blood. These receptors came from a woman over 75 with COVID-19, enrolled during active disease.

The rearrangement links TRBV11-2 to TRBJ2-1; 10 nucleotides align to TRBD2. The germline V gene encodes CDR1 SGHAT and CDR2 FQNNGV. This CDR3 is 16 amino acids long. The J segment lost 8 bases and the V segment lost 0 bases, leaving 7 bases of the junction unmatched. The CDR3 loop is CASSLEASGGAHEQFF. CDR3 nucleotide sequence: TGTGCCAGCAGCTTAGAGGCTAGCGGGGGAGCCCATGAGCAGTTCTTC.

The chain links TRBV3-1 (or the pseudogene TRBV3-2) to TRBJ1-2; D is possibly TRBD1 (5 bases). The length of the CDR3 is 15 residues. V lost 6 bases and J lost 3, with 17 bases in between. CDR1 and CDR2 (germline): LGHDT, YNNKEL (reference sequence). The CDR3 nucleotides are TGTGCCAGCAGAAAAGTTGGAGGGGCACACTATGGCTACACCTTC. It specifies CASRKVGGAHYGYTF.

This clone was observed once. This rearrangement joins TRBV19 to TRBJ1-5; D remains unclear. Germline V lookup: CDR1 LNHDA, CDR2 SQIVND (reference sequence). Trimming took 1 base from V and 5 from J, leaving 12 bases between them. The CDR3 contains 15 residues. CDR3 DNA sequence: TGTGCCAGTAGTATAGGTGGAGGGATGGATCAGCCCCAGCATTTT. Amino acid sequence: CASSIGGGMDQPQHF.

This clone was found once. Here the CDR3 reads CASSRGREQFF. CDR3 DNA: TGTGCCAGTAGCCGAGGTCGCGAGCAGTTCTTC. V gene TRBV19 combines with J gene TRBJ2-1, with no clear D. The V gene lost 6 bases and the J gene lost 10 bases, with 10 bases spanning the gap. In germline, CDR1 is LNHDA, CDR2 SQIVND (reference sequence). The CDR3 consists of 11 residues.

The CDR3 spells CASSLGHLGSGNTIYF. Written as DNA, the CDR3 is TGTGCCAGCAGCCTGGGACACCTTGGCTCTGGAAACACCATATATTTT. The J gene is TRBJ1-3, the V gene TRBV28; D is perhaps TRBD1 (6 bases). V lost 6 bases to trimming and J lost 0 bases, with 15 bases between them. The CDR3 is 16 amino acids. Germline lookup yields CDR1 MDHEN and CDR2 SYDVKM.

The chain uses TRBV14 and TRBJ2-7, with 13 bases fitting TRBD2. CDR3 size: 15 residues. J gave up 6 bases and V 1 base, and 3 bases lay outside the gene matches. CDR1 and CDR2 (germline): SGHDN, FVKESK. CDR3 region: CASSQGGTSGAEQYF. In DNA, the CDR3 is TGTGCCAGCAGCCAAGGAGGGACTAGCGGGGCCGAGCAGTACTTC.

This chain uses TRBV7-2 with TRBJ2-2; the D gene is possibly TRBD1 (5 bases). The germline gives CDR1 SGHTA, CDR2 FQGNSA. This CDR3 has 15 amino acids. The V end lost 5 bases, the J end lost 0 bases, and 10 bases lay between the germline ends. CDR3 nucleotides: TGTGCCAGCAGCCCCTCCAGGGCGAACACCGGGGAGCTGTTTTTT. Its translation: CASSPSRANTGELFF.

This chain connects TRBV6-5 to TRBJ2-7, with D tentatively TRBD2 (5 bases). Per germline, CDR1 MNHEY and CDR2 SVGAGI. The CDR3 runs to 14 residues. Trimming cost V 7 bases and J 0 bases, with 13 bases left between them. In nucleotides, the CDR3 is TGTGCCAGCATTTTTTGGGAGAGCTCCTACGAGCAGTACTTC. This sequence encodes CASIFWESSYEQYF.

This clone came up once. The chain is built from TRBV2 and TRBJ1-3; 10 bases map to TRBD1. Germline V gene data show CDR1 as SNHLY and CDR2 as FYNNEI. V lost 9 bases, J lost 0 bases, and 5 bases stayed unmatched. The CDR3 runs 15 residues. CDR3 protein: CASGTGALSGNTIYF. Here the CDR3 DNA reads TGTGCCAGTGGGACAGGGGCTCTCTCTGGAAACACCATATATTTT.

The DNA of the CDR3 is TGTGCCTGGAGTAGAGGTGAGGGGGCCAACGTCCTGACTTTC. This sequence encodes CAWSRGEGANVLTF. V and J are TRBV30 and TRBJ2-6; D is undetermined. The CDR3 totals 14 residues. Looked up from germline, CDR1 is GTSNPN and CDR2 is SVGIG (reference sequence). The V gene lost 2 bases and the J gene lost 4 bases, with 9 bases spanning the gap. Based on the CDR3 plus reference TRBV30 and TRBJ2-6, the full variable domain is SQTIHQWPATLVQPVGSPLSLECTVEGTSNPNLYWYRQAAGRGLQLLFYSVGIGQISSEVPQNLSASRPQDRQFILSSKKLLLSDSGFYLCAWSRGEGANVLTFGAGSRLTVL.

This clone came up a few times. This rearrangement joins TRBV4-1 to TRBJ1-4; D possibly corresponds to TRBD1 (6 bases). In germline, CDR1 is MGHRA, CDR2 YSYEKL. CDR3 length: 15 amino acids. Trimming took 1 base from V and 6 from J, leaving 12 bases between them. The CDR3 loop reads CASSQGAGADEKLFF. CDR3 DNA: TGCGCCAGCAGCCAAGGGGCGGGGGCAGATGAAAAACTGTTTTTT.

This chain uses TRBV15 with TRBJ2-3; TRBD2 matches at 7 bases. Germline lookup yields CDR1 LNHNV and CDR2 YYDKDF (reference sequence). CDR3 length: 15 residues. Trimming cost V 0 bases and J 4 bases; bases outside gene matches: 4. This chain's CDR3 is CATSRDTGGSDTQYF. The CDR3 bases are TGTGCCACCAGCAGAGATACGGGGGGTTCAGATACGCAGTATTTT.

This chain connects TRBV5-1 to TRBJ2-5, with TRBD2 as a possible D gene (6 bases). Germline-derived CDR1 and CDR2 are SGHRS and YFSETQ. Trimming took off 0 bases at V and 1 base at J, with 7 bases between the two ends. CDR3 length equals 14 residues. This CDR3 reads CASSLGGVQETQYF. The CDR3 nucleotides are TGCGCCAGCAGCTTGGGGGGGGTCCAAGAGACCCAGTACTTC.

The chain is built from TRBV5-1 and TRBJ2-3, with 9 bases identical to TRBD2. The germline gives CDR1 SGHRS, CDR2 YFSETQ. The CDR3 loop spans 15 amino acids. J was trimmed by 7 bases and V by 3 bases; bases with no gene match: 9. CDR3 sequence reads: CASSSGGAGGNTQYF. The DNA of the CDR3 is TGCGCCAGCAGCTCCGGGGGCGCGGGGGGGAATACGCAGTATTTT.

This chain uses TRBV11-2 with TRBJ1-2, with 11 bases identical to TRBD1. V shed 5 bases and J 5 bases; nucleotides not matched to a gene: 7. Germline CDR1 SGHAT, CDR2 FQNNGV. CDR3 length: 15 residues. The CDR3 coding sequence is TGTGCCAGCAGCCTCGGGACAGGGGGATATTATGGCTACACCTTC. This codes for CASSLGTGGYYGYTF. Variable domain in full (rest from reference TRBV11-2 and TRBJ1-2): EAGVAQSPRYKIIEKRQSVAFWCNPISGHATLYWYQQILGQGPKLLIQFQNNGVVDDSQLPKDRFSAERLKGVDSTLKIQPAKLEDSAVYLCASSLGTGGYYGYTFGSGTRLTVV.

This chain connects TRBV6-1 to TRBJ2-2; TRBD1 matches at 12 bases. V trimming: 2 bases; J trimming: 6 bases; junction bases outside the gene matches: 4. The CDR3 has 16 residues. Germline lookup yields CDR1 MNHNS and CDR2 SASEGT. Written as DNA, the CDR3 is TGTGCCAGCAGTGAAAGGGACAGGGGGCTGGCCGGGGAGCTGTTTTTT. Translation: CASSERDRGLAGELFF.

The rearrangement joins TRBV2 to TRBJ1-6; possibly TRBD1 for D (5 bases). This CDR3 is built from 14 residues. V was shortened by 5 bases and J by 9 bases, with 14 bases between the two germline ends. Germline V gene lookup returns CDR1 SNHLY and CDR2 FYNNEI. The CDR3 nucleotides read TGTGCCAGCAGTCGACAGACTCCCGGTTCACCCCTCCACTTT. Protein: CASSRQTPGSPLHF. The entire variable domain, with the rest obtained from reference TRBV2 and TRBJ1-6, is as follows: EPEVTQTPSHQVTQMGQEVILRCVPISNHLYFYWYRQILGQKVEFLVSFYNNEISEKSEIFDDQFSVERPDGSNFTLKIRSTKLEDSAMYFCASSRQTPGSPLHFGNGTRLTVT.

The V gene is TRBV5-1, the J gene TRBJ1-5; 7 nucleotides line up with TRBD1. CDR1 is SGHRS and CDR2 is YFSETQ in the germline V gene. The length of the CDR3 is 15 residues. V lost 4 bases and J lost 2; bases outside the gene matches: 6. The CDR3 protein is CASSPGTVGNQPQHF. The CDR3 nucleotides read TGCGCCAGCAGCCCGGGGACAGTCGGCAATCAGCCCCAGCATTTT.

Turning to this clone: The sample has other DNA sequences that encode this CDR3 too. J is TRBJ2-3 and V is TRBV5-4; TRBD1 matches 7 bases. The CDR3 has 14 amino acids. The V gene end was trimmed by 5 bases and the J gene end by 1 base; junction bases not matched to a gene: 4. Germline V gene lookup returns CDR1 SGHNT and CDR2 YYREEE (reference sequence). The CDR3 reads CASRPDRGTDTQYF. The CDR3 DNA sequence: TGTGCCAGCAGACCAGACAGGGGCACAGATACGCAGTATTTT. Using reference TRBV5-4 and TRBJ2-3 for the parts outside the CDR3, the full variable domain is ETGVTQSPTHLIKTRGQQVTLRCSSQSGHNTVSWYQQALGQGPQFIFQYYREEENGRGNFPPRFSGLQFPNYSSELNVNALELDDSALYLCASRPDRGTDTQYFGPGTRLTVL.

The J gene is TRBJ1-5, the V gene TRBV6-4; the match to TRBD1 covers 10 bases. With V trimmed by 9 bases and J by 6 bases, 2 bases remained unmatched. Germline assignment: CDR1 MRHNA and CDR2 SNTAGT. CDR3 length equals 12 residues. The CDR3 bases are TGTGCCAGTCGGACAGGGGGTCAGCCCCAGCATTTT. This gives the protein CASRTGGQPQHF.

This chain connects TRBV7-2 to TRBJ2-5, with TRBD2 identical over 8 bases. J lost 4 bases, V lost 1 base, and 8 bases had no gene match. The CDR3 has 16 amino acids. Germline V gives CDR1 SGHTA, CDR2 FQGNSA. The DNA of the CDR3 is TGTGCCAGCAGCTTAGACGGTCGGGGGGGCGGAGAGACCCAGTACTTC. Its protein is CASSLDGRGGGETQYF.

The J gene is TRBJ2-2, the V gene TRBV20-1; 14 bases fit TRBD2. The CDR3 has 17 residues. Germline CDR1 DFQATT, CDR2 SNEGSKA (reference sequence). With V trimmed by 3 bases and J by 2 bases, 5 bases remained unmatched. In DNA, the CDR3 is TGCAGTGCTAGTGTCGGGACTAGCGGGGGTAACACCGGGGAGCTGTTTTTT. Translated: CSASVGTSGGNTGELFF.

This chain uses TRBV19 with TRBJ1-5, with a weak D call TRBD1 (5 bases). The ends were cut back, 3 bases at V and 0 bases at J, with 9 bases in the middle. The CDR3 totals 15 residues. Per the germline V gene, CDR1 is LNHDA and CDR2 is SQIVND (reference sequence). The CDR3 bases are TGTGCCAGTAGTATGGGGCCCCATAGCAATCAGCCCCAGCATTTT. This encodes CASSMGPHSNQPQHF.

The rearrangement links TRBV27 to TRBJ1-2; D might be TRBD1 (5 bases). The germline V gene encodes CDR1 MNHEY and CDR2 SMNVEV (reference sequence). This CDR3 spans 14 amino acids. V was trimmed by 5 bases and J by 8 bases, leaving 18 bases between them. The CDR3: CASSPPRGVGGYTF. The DNA for the CDR3 is TGTGCCAGCAGTCCACCCCGGGGGGTAGGGGGCTACACCTTC.

The table lists this clone with a count of one. This chain links TRBV28 with TRBJ1-1; D gene unclear. This CDR3 comprises 12 residues. V lost 3 bases and J lost 5, with 7 bases in between. Germline CDR1 MDHEN, CDR2 SYDVKM. The CDR3 loop reads CASSLRNTEAFF. The DNA of the CDR3 is TGTGCCAGCAGTTTGCGGAATACTGAAGCTTTCTTT.